Following are 22 T cell receptor beta chains from one sample sequenced in a study of blood T cell repertoires in COVID-19. Measured with immunoSEQ multiplex PCR; TCRdb has only the in-frame clones, and not every one. The sample holds 400,000 to 450,000 clones, about nine tenths seen once. The material sequenced was peripheral blood. These receptors all stem from a woman aged 25-40 years with active or convalescent COVID-19.

The chain employs TRBV19 and TRBJ2-1, with 10 bases identical to TRBD2. This CDR3 spans 15 amino acids. Germline CDR1 reads LNHDA; CDR2 reads SQIVND (reference sequence). Trimming cost V 6 bases and J 2 bases; bases outside gene matches: 4. The DNA for the CDR3 is TGTGCCAGTAGCACGAGCGGGGGGGCCTACAATGAGCAGTTCTTC. Its protein product is CASSTSGGAYNEQFF.

V is TRBV6-1 and J is TRBJ1-5; 12 bases fit TRBD1. The V gene end was trimmed by 2 bases and the J gene end by 11 bases; junction bases not matched to a gene: 10. The CDR3 extends over 16 amino acids. Germline V gene sequence: CDR1 MNHNS, CDR2 SASEGT. The CDR3 bases are TGTGCCAGCAGTGAAATCTGGGGACAGGGGGCCTCCGCCCAGCATTTT. Translation: CASSEIWGQGASAQHF.

The V call is TRBV10-3, the J call TRBJ1-1; no reliable D call. Trimming pared 9 bases from V and 1 base from J, leaving 12 bases between. Looked up from germline, CDR1 is ENHRY and CDR2 is SYGVKD. The CDR3 is 13 residues long. DNA for the CDR3: TGTGCCATTAAGTCCGAGGAGAACACTGAAGCTTTCTTT. Protein sequence: CAIKSEENTEAFF.

This rearrangement joins TRBV10-1 to TRBJ2-2; possible D gene TRBD2, 5 bases. CDR1 and CDR2 (germline): WNHNN, SYGVQD (reference sequence). V lost 3 bases, J lost 7 bases, and 6 bases lay in between. The CDR3 spans 12 residues. Written as DNA, the CDR3 is TGCGCCAGCAGTGACGGGGACGGGGAGCTGTTTTTT. It yields the protein CASSDGDGELFF.

The chain combines TRBV29-1 with TRBJ2-7, with TRBD1 identical over 11 bases. Trimming removed 7 bases from V and 2 bases from J; junction bases left unmatched: 4. The CDR3 loop spans 13 amino acids. Germline V gene data show CDR1 as SQVTM and CDR2 as ANQGSEA. CDR3 sequence: CSAGQGAPYEQYF. The CDR3, as DNA: TGCAGCGCTGGACAGGGGGCCCCCTACGAGCAGTACTTC.

The V gene is TRBV9, the J gene TRBJ1-3; D unclear. The V gene's germline CDR1 is SGDLS and CDR2 YYNGEE. Trimming took 3 bases from V and 4 from J, leaving 14 bases between them. The CDR3 spans 15 residues. CDR3 residues: CASSASSTGGNTIYF. The DNA of the CDR3 is TGTGCCAGCAGCGCAAGCTCCACGGGGGGAAACACCATATATTTT.

The chain recombines TRBV14 with TRBJ2-7, with a possible D match to TRBD1 (5 bases). The germline V gene has CDR1 SGHDN and CDR2 FVKESK. The CDR3 covers 14 residues. Trimming removed 1 base from V and 2 bases from J, with 9 bases in between. In DNA form, the CDR3 reads TGTGCCAGCAGCCAAGGATTAGGGGCCTACGAGCAGTACTTC. Its translation is CASSQGLGAYEQYF. The entire variable domain, with the rest obtained from reference TRBV14 and TRBJ2-7, is as follows: EAGVTQFPSHSVIEKGQTVTLRCDPISGHDNLYWYRRVMGKEIKFLLHFVKESKQDESGMPNNRFLAERTGGTYSTLKVQPAELEDSGVYFCASSQGLGAYEQYFGPGTRLTVT.

This chain uses TRBV7-7 with TRBJ2-7; TRBD1 aligns across 9 bases. After removal of 1 base from V and 4 bases from J, the junction contained 5 bases not matched to a gene. CDR3 length equals 15 residues. Germline V gene lookup returns CDR1 SSHAT and CDR2 FNYEAQ (reference sequence). The CDR3 region has the DNA TGTGCCAGCAGCTTAGGCCCGGGACAGGGTTACGAGCAGTACTTC. Its translation: CASSLGPGQGYEQYF.

The J gene is TRBJ2-7, the V gene TRBV27, with 10 nucleotides matching TRBD2. The trim removed 3 bases at V and 3 bases at J, leaving 11 bases unmatched. The CDR3 has 17 residues. Germline V gene lookup returns CDR1 MNHEY and CDR2 SMNVEV (reference sequence). CDR3 nucleotide sequence: TGTGCCAGCAGTTTCATCGGCCTCGGGACTAGCGTCTACGAGCAGTACTTC. It translates to CASSFIGLGTSVYEQYF.

The chain is built from TRBV18 and TRBJ2-1; a possible D gene is TRBD2 (6 bases). CDR1 KGHSH and CDR2 LQKENI come from the germline V gene. This CDR3 has 14 residues. Between the trimmed V and J ends, which lost 0 bases and 14 bases, there was a span of 17 bases. The CDR3 region is CASSPPGLGTVEFF. For the CDR3, the DNA is TGTGCCAGCTCACCACCCGGGCTGGGGACTGTCGAGTTCTTC.

The rearrangement links TRBV4-1 to TRBJ2-1, with D perhaps TRBD2 (5 bases). Trimming took off 1 base at V and 7 bases at J, with 20 bases between the two ends. The CDR3 consists of 17 residues. The germline V gene encodes CDR1 MGHRA and CDR2 YSYEKL. The CDR3 spells CASSQAGSRISINEQFF. The CDR3, as DNA: TGCGCCAGCAGCCAAGCGGGGTCTCGGATATCGATAAATGAGCAGTTCTTC.

The chain is built from TRBV28 and TRBJ2-2; 7 positions agree with TRBD2. The J segment lost 6 bases and the V segment lost 8 bases, leaving 9 bases of the junction unmatched. The V gene's germline CDR1 is MDHEN and CDR2 SYDVKM. The CDR3 length is 14 residues. The CDR3: CASSPLGGSGELFF. The CDR3, as DNA: TGTGCCAGCTCCCCCTTGGGGGGGTCCGGGGAGCTGTTTTTT.

Points on this clone: The identical CDR3 is also encoded by other nucleotide sequences in the sample. The chain is built from TRBV5-1 and TRBJ1-3, with a possible D match to TRBD1 (5 bases). Germline V gene sequence: CDR1 SGHRS, CDR2 YFSETQ. This CDR3 comprises 12 residues. V shed 3 bases and J shed 7 bases, with 8 bases lying between them. CDR3 region: CASSSEGNTIYF. In DNA, the CDR3 is TGCGCCAGCAGCTCGGAGGGGAACACCATATATTTT.

The chain couples TRBV4-1 to TRBJ1-5; TRBD1 matches at 9 bases. The V gene's germline CDR1 is MGHRA and CDR2 YSYEKL. The CDR3 has 17 amino acids. Germline trimming cut 1 base from V and 2 bases from J; bases unmatched to any gene: 6. The CDR3 coding sequence is TGCGCCAGCAGCCAAGTTAGGGGACAGGGCGGCAATCAGCCCCAGCATTTT. Amino acid sequence: CASSQVRGQGGNQPQHF.

This chain joins TRBV5-5 and TRBJ1-3; D not certain. Trimming left V 0 bases short and J 0 bases short, with 7 bases between. Germline CDR1 reads SGHKS; CDR2 reads YYEKEE (reference sequence). This CDR3 region has 15 residues. As DNA, the CDR3 is TGTGCCAGCAGCTTGGGCGCGGGCTCTGGAAACACCATATATTTT. This codes for CASSLGAGSGNTIYF.

The V gene is TRBV11-2, the J gene TRBJ2-3, with D possibly TRBD2 on 6 matching bases. CDR3 size: 19 residues. V was pared by 1 base and J by 1 base, with 21 bases between. Germline V CDR1 and CDR2: SGHAT, FQNNGV. CDR3 loop: CASSLGIGAGPLGTDTQYF. The CDR3 region has the DNA TGTGCCAGCAGCTTAGGTATCGGCGCGGGACCTCTGGGCACAGATACGCAGTATTTT. Complete variable domain (other parts from reference TRBV11-2 and TRBJ2-3): EAGVAQSPRYKIIEKRQSVAFWCNPISGHATLYWYQQILGQGPKLLIQFQNNGVVDDSQLPKDRFSAERLKGVDSTLKIQPAKLEDSAVYLCASSLGIGAGPLGTDTQYFGPGTRLTVL.

The gene calls are TRBV5-1 and TRBJ1-1; D call uncertain. The germline CDR1 and CDR2 sequences are SGHRS and YFSETQ. The length of the CDR3 is 13 residues. With 0 bases removed from V and 1 base from J, the gap between germline ends came to 4 bases. CDR3 protein: CASSLGPNTEAFF. The CDR3 DNA reads TGCGCCAGCAGCTTGGGGCCGAACACTGAAGCTTTCTTT. Full variable domain (missing parts from reference TRBV5-1 and TRBJ1-1): KAGVTQTPRYLIKTRGQQVTLSCSPISGHRSVSWYQQTPGQGLQFLFEYFSETQRNKGNFPGRFSGRQFSNSRSEMNVSTLELGDSALYLCASSLGPNTEAFFGQGTRLTVV.

The chain combines TRBV24-1 with TRBJ2-3, with D perhaps matching TRBD2 (6 bases). The germline V and J ends were trimmed by 7 bases and 6 bases, with 19 bases remaining between them. The CDR3 contains 15 residues. The germline V gene has CDR1 KGHDR and CDR2 SFDVKD. This chain's CDR3 is CATSNGRSGGDTQYF. The CDR3, as DNA: TGTGCCACCAGCAACGGACGTAGCGGCGGGGATACGCAGTATTTT.

The chain couples TRBV3-1 (or the pseudogene TRBV3-2) to TRBJ2-3; no clear D. The CDR3 is made up of 14 amino acids. The germline gives CDR1 LGHDT, CDR2 YNNKEL (reference sequence). V shed 4 bases and J shed 5 bases, with 13 bases lying between them. CDR3 sequence: CASSPSPNGDTQYF. The DNA for the CDR3 is TGTGCCAGCAGCCCCTCCCCTAATGGAGATACGCAGTATTTT.

This chain connects TRBV6-5 to TRBJ2-3; D gene uncertain. The V and J ends lost 7 bases and 6 bases respectively, with 11 bases between them. The length of the CDR3 is 12 residues. Per germline, CDR1 MNHEY and CDR2 SVGAGI. The CDR3 region is CASTPERDTQYF. The CDR3 DNA reads TGTGCCAGCACCCCCGAGAGGGATACGCAGTATTTT.

The gene calls are TRBV7-9 and TRBJ1-1; D may be TRBD1 (5 bases). The V gene lost 3 bases and the J gene lost 1 base, with 9 bases spanning the gap. Germline lookup yields CDR1 SEHNR and CDR2 FQNEAQ (reference sequence). The CDR3 length is 14 residues. In nucleotides, the CDR3 is TGTGCCAGCAGCTTCCGGGGGGAGAACACTGAAGCTTTCTTT. Translated, it gives CASSFRGENTEAFF.

V gene TRBV4-2 combines with J gene TRBJ2-7; 7 bases fit TRBD1. This CDR3 comprises 15 residues. CDR1 and CDR2 (germline): LGHNA, YNFKEQ. V gave up 0 bases and J gave up 2 bases; unmatched junction bases: 4. CDR3 in amino acids: CASSQEWDRAYEQYF. DNA of the CDR3: TGTGCCAGCAGCCAAGAATGGGACAGAGCCTACGAGCAGTACTTC.